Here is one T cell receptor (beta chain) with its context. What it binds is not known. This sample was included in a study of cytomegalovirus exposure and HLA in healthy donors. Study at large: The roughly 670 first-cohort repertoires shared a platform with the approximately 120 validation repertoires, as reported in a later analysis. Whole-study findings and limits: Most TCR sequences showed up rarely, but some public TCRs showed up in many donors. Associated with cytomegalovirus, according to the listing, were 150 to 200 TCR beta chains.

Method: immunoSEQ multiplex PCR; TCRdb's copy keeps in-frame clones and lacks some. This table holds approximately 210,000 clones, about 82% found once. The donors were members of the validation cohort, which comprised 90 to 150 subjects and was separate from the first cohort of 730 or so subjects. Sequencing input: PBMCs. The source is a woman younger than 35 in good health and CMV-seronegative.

CDR3 loop: CASSLVQSSGNTIYF. CDR3 in DNA: TGTGCCAGCAGCTTAGTACAGAGCTCTGGAAACACCATATATTTT. The chain combines TRBV7-6 with TRBJ1-3; D not resolved. This CDR3 region has 15 residues. V gave up 1 base and J gave up 0 bases, with 7 bases separating them. The germline V gene encodes CDR1 SGHVS and CDR2 FNYEAQ.